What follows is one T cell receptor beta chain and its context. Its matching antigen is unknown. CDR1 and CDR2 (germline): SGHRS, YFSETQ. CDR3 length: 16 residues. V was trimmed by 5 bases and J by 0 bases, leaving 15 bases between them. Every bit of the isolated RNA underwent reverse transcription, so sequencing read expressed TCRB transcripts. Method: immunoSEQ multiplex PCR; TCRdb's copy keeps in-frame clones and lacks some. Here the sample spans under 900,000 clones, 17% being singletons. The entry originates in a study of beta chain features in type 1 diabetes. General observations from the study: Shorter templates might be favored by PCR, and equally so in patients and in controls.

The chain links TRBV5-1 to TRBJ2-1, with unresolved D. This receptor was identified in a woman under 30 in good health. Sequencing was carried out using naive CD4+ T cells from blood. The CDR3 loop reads CASRVQEYPSYNEQFF. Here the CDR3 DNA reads TGCGCCAGCAGGGTCCAGGAGTACCCCTCCTACAATGAGCAGTTCTTC. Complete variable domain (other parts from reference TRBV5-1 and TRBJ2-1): KAGVTQTPRYLIKTRGQQVTLSCSPISGHRSVSWYQQTPGQGLQFLFEYFSETQRNKGNFPGRFSGRQFSNSRSEMNVSTLELGDSALYLCASRVQEYPSYNEQFFGPGTRLTVL.